Presented here are 5 T cell receptor beta chains from one specimen sequenced in a study of T cell changes during pregnancy in multiple sclerosis (dated by TCRdb to the late 2010s). Preparation of the library involved the immunoSEQ multiplex PCR assay. The table was pulled from immuneACCESS by TCRdb, which kept in-frame rearrangements only. Such tables lose some clones; where checked, under half of the loss comes from unresolved V genes, and the rest has no known cause. The sample records 29,000 or so clones, around 89% of which are singletons. The ten top clones hold about 6.9% of the sample. The sample consisted of CD8+ T cells from peripheral blood mononuclear cells, taken in the second trimester of pregnancy. These receptors all stem from a female donor with multiple sclerosis, enrolled in a pregnancy study.

This chain connects TRBV7-2 to TRBJ1-1; D is possibly TRBD1 (6 bases). Germline CDR1 reads SGHTA; CDR2 reads FQGNSA. The CDR3 runs to 17 residues. V lost 4 bases and J lost 1, with 19 bases in between. CDR3 coding DNA: TGTGCCAGCAGCTGGCCCAGCGGGGGCGCTAGGAACACTGAAGCTTTCTTT. Translated: CASSWPSGGARNTEAFF.

The J gene is TRBJ2-3, the V gene TRBV6-1, with a weak D call TRBD1 (5 bases). This CDR3 contains 15 residues. Germline V gives CDR1 MNHNS, CDR2 SASEGT. Trimming took off 4 bases at V and 0 bases at J, with 11 bases between the two ends. The chain's CDR3 is CASSGREISTDTQYF. CDR3 DNA sequence: TGTGCCAGCAGTGGCAGGGAAATAAGCACAGATACGCAGTATTTT.

The V and J genes are TRBV5-5 and TRBJ2-7, with a possible D match to TRBD1 (5 bases). CDR1 and CDR2 (germline): SGHKS, YYEKEE (reference sequence). The CDR3 length is 11 residues. V was cut by 3 bases and J by 6 bases, with 7 bases left in between. CDR3 region: CASSSGFEQYF. The CDR3 coding sequence is TGTGCCAGCAGCTCAGGGTTCGAGCAGTACTTC.

The V call is TRBV28, the J call TRBJ1-4; 9 nucleotides line up with TRBD1. The CDR3 is 14 amino acids. Germline CDR1 is MDHEN and CDR2 is SYDVKM. Trimming removed 6 bases from V and 8 bases from J; junction bases left unmatched: 7. The CDR3 nucleotides are TGTGCCAGCAGCTTACAGGGGGCAGGGGAAAAACTGTTTTTT. Translated, it gives CASSLQGAGEKLFF.

The chain has TRBV23-1 and TRBJ2-1; 7 bases are a match to TRBD2. TRBV23-1 is noted as an ORF with a role that remains uncertain. There are 16 residues in the CDR3. The V gene end was trimmed by 8 bases and the J gene end by 3 bases; junction bases not matched to a gene: 13. The CDR3 nucleotides are TGCGCCAGCGCGCGCCTGACTAGCCCCCTCTACAATGAGCAGTTCTTC. Amino acids: CASARLTSPLYNEQFF.